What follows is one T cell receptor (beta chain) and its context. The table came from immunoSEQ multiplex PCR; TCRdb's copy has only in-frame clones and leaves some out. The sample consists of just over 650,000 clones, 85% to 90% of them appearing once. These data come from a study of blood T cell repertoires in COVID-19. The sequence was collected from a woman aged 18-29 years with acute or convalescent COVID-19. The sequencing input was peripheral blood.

CDR3 loop: CASSLSTYFTGANVLTF. CDR3 coding DNA: TGTGCCAGCAGTTTATCGACTTACTTTACTGGGGCCAACGTCCTGACTTTC. This sequence joins TRBV27 and TRBJ2-6; D call uncertain. The CDR3 is 17 residues long. Trimming removed 0 bases from V and 2 bases from J, with 11 bases in between. Germline CDR1 MNHEY, CDR2 SMNVEV (reference sequence).